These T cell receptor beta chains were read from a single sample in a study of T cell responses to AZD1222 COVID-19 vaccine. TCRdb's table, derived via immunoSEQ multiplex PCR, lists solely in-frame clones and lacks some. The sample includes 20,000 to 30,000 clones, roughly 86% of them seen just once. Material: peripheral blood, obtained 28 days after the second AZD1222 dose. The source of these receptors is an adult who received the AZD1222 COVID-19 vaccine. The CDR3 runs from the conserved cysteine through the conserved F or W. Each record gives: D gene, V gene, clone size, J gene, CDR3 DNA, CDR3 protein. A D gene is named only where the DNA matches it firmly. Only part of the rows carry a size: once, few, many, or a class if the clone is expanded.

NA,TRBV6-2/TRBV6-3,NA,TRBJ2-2,TGTGCCAGCAGTTCCATGGGGGATCTGAACACCGGGGAGCTGTTTTTT,CASSSMGDLNTGELFF
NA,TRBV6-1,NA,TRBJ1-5,TGTGCCAGCAGTGATGTCGGGAGACAGCCCCAGCATTTT,CASSDVGRQPQHF
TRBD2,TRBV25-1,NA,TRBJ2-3,TGTGCCAGCAGTGCAGCGGGGGGCCCAGATACGCAGTATTTT,CASSAAGGPDTQYF
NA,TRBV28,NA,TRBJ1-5,TGTGCCAGCAGGTGGGTCAGTAGGAATCAGCCCCAGCATTTT,CASRWVSRNQPQHF
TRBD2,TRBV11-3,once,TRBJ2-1,TGTGCCAGCAGCTTGCGGGGACTAGGCCCGTGGAATGAGCAGTTCTTC,CASSLRGLGPWNEQFF
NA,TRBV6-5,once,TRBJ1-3,TGTGCCAGCAGTCGCGCTGCGGGGTCTGGAAACACCATATATTTT,CASSRAAGSGNTIYF
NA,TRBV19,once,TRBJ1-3,TGTGCCAGTAGACAGAACTCTGGAAACACCATATATTTT,CASRQNSGNTIYF
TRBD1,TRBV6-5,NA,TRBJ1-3,TGTGCCAGCAGTTTGACAGGGGCTGGAAACACCATATATTTT,CASSLTGAGNTIYF
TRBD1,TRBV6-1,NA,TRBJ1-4,TGTGCCAGCAGTGAGAGACTTCGACAGGGGTCATTGGATGAAAAACTGTTTTTT,CASSERLRQGSLDEKLFF
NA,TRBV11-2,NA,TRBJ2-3,TGTGCCAGCACCCCTCAAGCCGGCACAGATACGCAGTATTTT,CASTPQAGTDTQYF
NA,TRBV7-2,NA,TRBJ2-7,TGTGCCAGCAGCTTAAGAGACGAGCAGTACTTC,CASSLRDEQYF
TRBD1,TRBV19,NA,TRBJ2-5,TGTGCCAGTAGCCCTTGGGACAGGGGTTTGGAGACCCAGTACTTC,CASSPWDRGLETQYF
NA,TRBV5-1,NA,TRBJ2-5,TGCGCCAGCAGCTTCGCCGCATCGTCCGAAGAGACCCAGTACTTC,CASSFAASSEETQYF
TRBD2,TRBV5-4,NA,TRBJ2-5,TGTGCCAGCAGCTCATCCTGGGGGGGAAAAGAGACCCAGTACTTC,CASSSSWGGKETQYF
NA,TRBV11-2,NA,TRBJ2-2,TGTGCCAGCAGCTCAGGGTCCGGGGAGCTGTTTTTT,CASSSGSGELFF
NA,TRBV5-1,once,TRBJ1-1,TGCGCCAGCAGGATGACAGGTTCCGGGTACCCTGAAGCTTTCTTT,CASRMTGSGYPEAFF
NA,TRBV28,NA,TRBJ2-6,TGTGCCAGCAGTTTAGGGGGGACTGGGGCCAACGTCCTGACTTTC,CASSLGGTGANVLTF
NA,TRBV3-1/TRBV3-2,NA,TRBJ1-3,TGTGCCAGCACCAGGAGAAACACCATATATTTT,CASTRRNTIYF
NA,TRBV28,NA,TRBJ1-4,TGTGCCAGCATAGAGAGAGGGGAGGAAAAACTGTTTTTT,CASIERGEEKLFF
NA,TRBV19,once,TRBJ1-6,TGTGCCAGTAGTGCCGGGGACGCCGCCGACGCTTATAATTCACCCCTCCACTTT,CASSAGDAADAYNSPLHF
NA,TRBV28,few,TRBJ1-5,TGTGCCAGCACCCTGGGAGGGTCCGGTCGTAATCAGCCCCAGCATTTT,CASTLGGSGRNQPQHF
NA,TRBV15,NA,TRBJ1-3,TGTGCCACCGCGGGGTCGACTGGAAACACCATATATTTT,CATAGSTGNTIYF
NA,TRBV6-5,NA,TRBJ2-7,TGTGCCAGCAGTTACTCAGGGGGTTCGACCTACGAGCAGTACTTC,CASSYSGGSTYEQYF
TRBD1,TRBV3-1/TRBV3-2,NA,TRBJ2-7,TGTGCCAGCAGCTACAGACAGGGCCACAGCTACGAGCAGTACTTC,CASSYRQGHSYEQYF
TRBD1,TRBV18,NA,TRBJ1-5,TGTGCCAGCTCACCCTTTTCCGGGACAGGGGATCAGCCCCAGCATTTT,CASSPFSGTGDQPQHF
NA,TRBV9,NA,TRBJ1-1,TGTGCCAGCAGATCCGGGTGGACTGAAGCTTTCTTT,CASRSGWTEAFF
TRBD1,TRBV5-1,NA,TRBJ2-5,TGCGCCAGCAGCTACCCGGGACAGCAAGAGACCCAGTACTTC,CASSYPGQQETQYF
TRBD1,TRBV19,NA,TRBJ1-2,TGTGCCAGTAGCGGGGACAGGGTTGCTTCTGGCTACACCTTC,CASSGDRVASGYTF
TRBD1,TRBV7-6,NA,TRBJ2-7,TGTGCCAGCAGCTTGAAGGACAGGAGCTCCTACGAGCAGTACTTC,CASSLKDRSSYEQYF
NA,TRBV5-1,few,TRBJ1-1,TGCGCCAGCAGCTACCAGGGGAACACTGAAGCTTTCTTT,CASSYQGNTEAFF
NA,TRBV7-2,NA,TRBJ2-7,TGTGCCAGCAGCCCAGACAGGACCTCCTACGAGCAGTACTTC,CASSPDRTSYEQYF
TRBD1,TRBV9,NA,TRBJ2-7,TGTGCCAGCAGCGTCCAGGGACAGGGCCTCTACGAGCAGTACTTC,CASSVQGQGLYEQYF
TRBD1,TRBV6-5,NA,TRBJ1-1,TGTGCCAGCTCTCTGACAGGGGGCTGGACTGAAGCTTTCTTT,CASSLTGGWTEAFF
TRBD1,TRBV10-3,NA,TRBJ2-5,TGTGCCATCAGTGAAGGGACAGGGGGATCGGGAGGCGAGACCCAGTACTTC,CAISEGTGGSGGETQYF
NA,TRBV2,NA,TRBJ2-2,TGTGCCAGCAGTGGATTCTCGTCCGCGGGCGGGGAGCTGTTTTTT,CASSGFSSAGGELFF
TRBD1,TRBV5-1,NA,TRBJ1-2,TGCGCCAGCAGCTCGGGACAGGGTGGTGATGGCTACACCTTC,CASSSGQGGDGYTF
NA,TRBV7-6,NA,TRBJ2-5,TGTGCCAGCAGCATCAGTGAGACCCAGTACTTC,CASSISETQYF
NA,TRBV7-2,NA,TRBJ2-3,TGTGCCAGCAGCTTGGTTGGCGATCGGGCAGATACGCAGTATTTT,CASSLVGDRADTQYF
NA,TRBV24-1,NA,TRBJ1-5,TGTGCCACCAGTGACCGGGTGGACCAGCCCCAGCATTTT,CATSDRVDQPQHF
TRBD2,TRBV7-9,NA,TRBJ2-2,TGTGCCAGCAGCCCCATTTTGGGAGGGGCCCCCGGGGAGCTGTTTTTT,CASSPILGGAPGELFF
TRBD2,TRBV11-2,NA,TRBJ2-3,TGTGCCAGCACCTCAGGGACTAGGGAGTATTTT,CASTSGTREYF
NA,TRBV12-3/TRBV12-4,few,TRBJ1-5,TGTGCCAGCAGTTTTTCTTCGGGTCAGCCCCAGCATTTT,CASSFSSGQPQHF
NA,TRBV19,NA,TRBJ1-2,TGTGCCAGTAGTATAGATAAAGGCCTCTATGGCTACACCTTC,CASSIDKGLYGYTF
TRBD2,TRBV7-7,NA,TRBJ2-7,TGTGCCAGCAGCCCCCTCACGGGAGGAAGGATCTACGAGCAGTACTTC,CASSPLTGGRIYEQYF
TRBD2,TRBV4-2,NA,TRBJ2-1,TGTGCCAGCAGCCAGCCTACTAGCGGGAGTAGGTATGAGCAGTTCTTC,CASSQPTSGSRYEQFF
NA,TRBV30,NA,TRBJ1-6,TGTGCCGGACAGAGCTCCTATAATTCACCCCTCCACTTT,CAGQSSYNSPLHF
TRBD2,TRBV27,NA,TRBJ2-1,TGTGCCAGCAGTACCGAACTAGCGGGCGCTGTAGGAGAGCAGTTCTTC,CASSTELAGAVGEQFF
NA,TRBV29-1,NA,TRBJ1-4,TGCAGCGCCACAGGGAGGACTAATGAAAAACTGTTTTTT,CSATGRTNEKLFF